This T cell receptor (beta chain) is from a study of cytomegalovirus exposure and HLA in healthy donors. Study outcomes and limitations: In a later analysis, TCR beta V- and J-gene trimming showed a link to a missense DCLRE1C variant. Prior analysis indicated that the majority of TCR beta V segments exhibited productivity approximately 90% or approximately 30% of the time. HLA alleles showed associations with 16,951 TCR beta sequences in a later analysis, at a 0.05 false discovery rate.

This CDR3 has 16 residues. Per germline, CDR1 SQVTM and CDR2 ANQGSEA. V lost 2 bases and J lost 4; bases outside the gene matches: 6. Donors counted as nominally healthy when sampled, yet unrecorded immune exposures were likely. Use of 60 Vbeta and 13 Jbeta primers characterized the PCR. The method was immunoSEQ multiplex PCR; TCRdb's version includes in-frame clones alone and lacks a portion of them. The sample holds 200,000 to 250,000 clones; more than 65% are singletons and the top ten take approximately 1.5%. In regard to this clone: Its antigen is as yet unknown.

What was sequenced was PBMCs. The chain joins TRBV29-1 to TRBJ2-3, with 13 nucleotides matching TRBD2. The source of this sequence is a man in his fifties or sixties in good health and CMV-seronegative. CDR3 in amino acids: CSVEPGLAGEADTQYF. DNA for the CDR3: TGCAGCGTTGAACCTGGACTAGCGGGAGAGGCAGATACGCAGTATTTT.